The sample holds one count of the clone carrying this TCR beta chain. This record belongs to a study of blood T cell repertoires in COVID-19. Across the whole study: Sources were T cells, B-cell-depleted T cells, or PBMCs; the material itself was cDNA or gDNA.

The Seattle site enrolled patients during active infection and followed them longitudinally. Original processing methods: Amplification from reference gene primers served as the basis for estimated nucleated cell counts. Clones were sequenced by immunoSEQ multiplex PCR, and TCRdb holds only the in-frame ones, with some missing. That table gives V, J and clone size, and the DNA gave D and trimming. The sample has around 280,000 clones, roughly 86% seen once; the top ten hold roughly 12%. Germline lookup yields CDR1 SGHKS and CDR2 YYEKEE (reference sequence). The CDR3 is 16 amino acids. V lost 4 bases and J lost 0; bases outside the gene matches: 7.

The origin of this receptor is a young woman with COVID-19, enrolled during active disease. Sequencing was performed on peripheral blood. V is TRBV5-5 and J is TRBJ2-3; 8 bases align to TRBD1. The CDR3 sequence is CASSVQGARSTDTQYF. DNA of the CDR3: TGTGCCAGCAGCGTGCAGGGGGCACGGAGCACAGATACGCAGTATTTT.